These 8 T cell receptor beta chains came from one sample sequenced in a study of CD8+ T cells in alopecia areata (dated 2018 in TCRdb). What this sample's time point label stands for: roughly 27 days on oral tofacitinib. Sample treatment or condition, as interpreted from the label and publication: oral pan-JAK inhibitor, 5-10 mg twice daily. Library preparation employed the immunoSEQ multiplex PCR assay. RNA was extracted from all samples and reverse transcribed into cDNA as template for TCR sequencing. Entries here come from immuneACCESS through TCRdb and include only in-frame sequences with V and J called. Some clones fail to appear in such tables; in the studies checked, an unresolved V gene covers under half of the shortfall, and the cause of the remainder is unknown. Here the sample has under 250,000 clones; 50% to 60% occur a single time. Around 1.5% of the sample rests with the top ten. The sample here was CD4+ T cells sorted from blood, taken at week 4, from a patient treated with tofacitinib. The receptor set was obtained from a human donor with alopecia areata.

The chain uses TRBV2 and TRBJ2-2; D gene ambiguous. Germline-derived CDR1 and CDR2 are SNHLY and FYNNEI. Trimming left V 4 bases short and J 0 bases short, with 3 bases between. CDR3 length: 13 amino acids. CDR3 sequence: CASSATNTGELFF. The CDR3 bases are TGTGCCAGCAGTGCTACGAACACCGGGGAGCTGTTTTTT.

The sample holds a few counts of this clone. The CDR3: CSAVYNEQFF. The CDR3 DNA is TGCAGTGCCGTCTACAATGAGCAGTTCTTC. The V gene is TRBV20-1, the J gene TRBJ2-1; D unclear. Per germline, CDR1 DFQATT and CDR2 SNEGSKA (reference sequence). CDR3 length: 10 amino acids. The ends were cut back, 6 bases at V and 3 bases at J, with 3 bases in the middle.

This clone was seen only a few times. The rearrangement links TRBV6-1 to TRBJ1-2; no definite D call. CDR3 length: 15 amino acids. Germline CDR1 and CDR2: MNHNS and SASEGT. The germline V and J ends were trimmed by 1 base and 3 bases, with 12 bases remaining between them. Here the CDR3 reads CASSEGGALYYGYTF. The DNA of the CDR3 is TGTGCCAGCAGTGAAGGGGGAGCACTCTACTATGGCTACACCTTC.

J is TRBJ2-5 and V is TRBV15, with 10 positions matching TRBD1. J was trimmed by 1 base and V by 4 bases; bases with no gene match: 3. The CDR3 runs to 15 residues. The V gene's germline CDR1 is LNHNV and CDR2 YYDKDF (reference sequence). The CDR3 loop reads CATSTGTGVQETQYF. CDR3 sequence (DNA): TGTGCCACCAGCACCGGGACAGGGGTCCAAGAGACCCAGTACTTC.

The chain has TRBV29-1 and TRBJ2-1; D not resolved. The CDR3 has 15 residues. The germline V gene encodes CDR1 SQVTM and CDR2 ANQGSEA. V was cut by 4 bases and J by 0 bases, with 13 bases left in between. The CDR3 loop is CSVALRLSSYNEQFF. CDR3 nucleotides: TGCAGCGTTGCTCTTCGTCTGAGCTCCTACAATGAGCAGTTCTTC.

The gene calls are TRBV9 and TRBJ1-2; no clear D gene. Looked up from germline, CDR1 is SGDLS and CDR2 is YYNGEE. There are 13 residues in the CDR3. V was trimmed by 1 base and J by 0 bases, leaving 4 bases between them. The CDR3 loop is CASSVRANYGYTF. In DNA, the CDR3 is TGTGCCAGCAGCGTAAGAGCTAACTATGGCTACACCTTC.

This rearrangement joins TRBV7-9 to TRBJ2-7; 7 nucleotides match TRBD1. This CDR3 is built from 12 residues. Germline CDR1 SEHNR, CDR2 FQNEAQ (reference sequence). The V segment lost 8 bases and the J segment 6 bases; nucleotides outside the gene matches: 7. The CDR3 is CASGPTGSEQYF. The CDR3 DNA sequence: TGTGCCAGCGGACCGACAGGGTCCGAGCAGTACTTC.

The chain employs TRBV5-1 and TRBJ2-1; possibly TRBD1 for D (6 bases). The CDR3 contains 15 residues. Looked up from germline, CDR1 is SGHRS and CDR2 is YFSETQ. V lost 4 bases to trimming and J lost 4 bases, with 15 bases between them. This chain's CDR3 is CASSPTRTVYNEQFF. Written as DNA, the CDR3 is TGCGCCAGCAGCCCGACAAGGACAGTTTACAATGAGCAGTTCTTC.